This entry is about one TCR beta chain. This specimen belongs to a study of blood T cell repertoires in COVID-19. Study details: Samples taken during acute and convalescent COVID-19 were collected in the United States, Italy and Spain. Sample material is recorded as cDNA or gDNA derived from T cells, B-cell-depleted T cells, or PBMCs.

Methods used by the authors: The authors estimated nucleated cell counts from reference gene primer amplification. TCRdb keeps only in-frame clones here, not all; method: immunoSEQ multiplex PCR. V and J calls plus clone size are reproduced from that table; the DNA served to infer D and trimming. The repertoire has about 200,000 clones, approximately 91% of them found once; the top ten carry around 6.9%. There are 14 residues in the CDR3. Germline V CDR1 and CDR2: KGHDR, SFDVKD. J was trimmed by 5 bases and V by 4 bases; bases with no gene match: 6. The specimen was peripheral blood. This sequence was found in a man aged 55-75 years who had recovered from COVID-19. This rearrangement joins TRBV24-1 to TRBJ1-2; 7 bases match TRBD1. As DNA, the CDR3 is TGTGCCACCAGTGACTCAGGCAGGGGGTATGGCTACACCTTC. Translation: CATSDSGRGYGYTF.